The subject of this entry is one T cell receptor beta chain. The antigen is unknown. Per germline, CDR1 MRHNA and CDR2 SNTAGT. Trimming pared 2 bases from V and 7 bases from J, leaving 9 bases between. The CDR3 has 13 amino acids. The data stem from a study of cytomegalovirus exposure and HLA in healthy donors. The PCR was carried out with 60 Vbeta primers and 13 Jbeta primers. Produced via immunoSEQ multiplex PCR; TCRdb's table is partial and in-frame only. The sample contains some 110,000 clones, over 60% of which appear only once. Study outcomes and limitations: A later analysis found that most CMV-associated TCR beta chains appeared HLA-restricted.

This rearrangement joins TRBV6-4 to TRBJ1-5, with D possibly being TRBD1 (5 bases). The sequence was obtained from a man aged 25-45 years in good health and CMV-seropositive. Sequencing was done on a sample of PBMCs. The CDR3 sequence: CASSDQGGQPQHF. The CDR3 DNA reads TGTGCCAGCAGTGACCAGGGAGGCCAGCCCCAGCATTTT.